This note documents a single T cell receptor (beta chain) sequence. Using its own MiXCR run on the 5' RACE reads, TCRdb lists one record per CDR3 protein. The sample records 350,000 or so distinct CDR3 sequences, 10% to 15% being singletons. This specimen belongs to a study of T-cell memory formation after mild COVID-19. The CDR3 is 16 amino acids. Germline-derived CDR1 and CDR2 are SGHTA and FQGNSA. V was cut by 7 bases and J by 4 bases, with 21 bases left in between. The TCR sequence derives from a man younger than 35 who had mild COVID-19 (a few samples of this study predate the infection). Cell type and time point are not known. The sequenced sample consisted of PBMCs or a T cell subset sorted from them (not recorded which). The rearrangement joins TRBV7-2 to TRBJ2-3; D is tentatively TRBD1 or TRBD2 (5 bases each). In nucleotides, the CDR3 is TGTGCCAGCAAAAAGGGACGGCTCTGGGGCGCAGATACGCAGTATTTT. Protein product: CASKKGRLWGADTQYF.